A single T cell receptor (beta chain) is shown here with its context. Its target is unknown. The entry originates in a study of beta chain features in type 1 diabetes. Findings and caveats of the study: TCRB CDR3 length was moderately but significantly reduced in all four CD4+ subsets of Type 1 diabetes patients.

Trimming shortened V by 3 bases and J by 4 bases, and 12 bases separated the two germline ends. Germline V gene lookup returns CDR1 MGHDK and CDR2 SYGVNS. The CDR3 length is 14 residues. The isolated RNA, all of it, was reverse transcribed, so expressed TCRB transcripts were what got sequenced. Sequenced by immunoSEQ multiplex PCR; TCRdb stores in-frame clones only, minus some. The sample lists 350,000 to 450,000 clones, approximately 15% occurring once. Sequencing used naive CD4+ T cells from blood. The receptor's source is a man aged 25 to 40 in good health. The chain couples TRBV25-1 to TRBJ1-2; D remains unclear. The DNA for the CDR3 is TGTGCCAGCAGTGAGGCAGGACTCCGCTATGGCTACACCTTC. Protein product: CASSEAGLRYGYTF.